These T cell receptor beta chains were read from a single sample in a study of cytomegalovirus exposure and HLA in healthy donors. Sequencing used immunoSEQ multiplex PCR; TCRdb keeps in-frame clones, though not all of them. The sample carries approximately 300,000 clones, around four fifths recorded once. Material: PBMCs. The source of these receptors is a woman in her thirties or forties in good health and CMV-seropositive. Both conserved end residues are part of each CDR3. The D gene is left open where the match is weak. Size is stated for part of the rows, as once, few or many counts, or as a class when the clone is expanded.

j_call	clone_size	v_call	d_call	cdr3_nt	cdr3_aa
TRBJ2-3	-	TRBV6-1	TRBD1	TGTGCCAGCAGAACAGGGGCGGCGGGCACAGATACGCAGTATTTT	CASRTGAAGTDTQYF
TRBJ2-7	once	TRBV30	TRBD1	TGTGCCTGGAGTCAGGGACAGTACGAGCAGTACTTC	CAWSQGQYEQYF
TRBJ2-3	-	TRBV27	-	TGTGCCAGCAGTTTAGGTCAGGGTGGGGAATCAGATACGCAGTATTTT	CASSLGQGGESDTQYF
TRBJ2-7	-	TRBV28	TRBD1	TGTGCCAGCGGTACTCAGGGGGCGGTCTCCTACGAGCAGTACTTC	CASGTQGAVSYEQYF
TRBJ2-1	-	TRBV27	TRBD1	TGTGCCAGCAGTGGGACAGGGGGATTTGATGAGCAGTTCTTC	CASSGTGGFDEQFF
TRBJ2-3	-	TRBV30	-	TGTGCCTGGAGTGTACGGGATGGCGGCCCCACAGATACGCAGTATTTT	CAWSVRDGGPTDTQYF
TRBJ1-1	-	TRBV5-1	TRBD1	TGCGCCAGCAGCTTGGCGGGACAGGGTAGATCTGAAGCTTTCTTT	CASSLAGQGRSEAFF
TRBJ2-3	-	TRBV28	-	TGTGCCAGCAGTTCTAAAGATACGCAGTATTTT	CASSSKDTQYF
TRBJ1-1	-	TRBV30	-	TGTGCCTGGAGTGTTTGGACTGGTGGAGCTTTCTTT	CAWSVWTGGAFF
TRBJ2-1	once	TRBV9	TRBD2	TGTGCCAGCAGCCTGGGGCGGGAGAGGAGCAATGAGCAGTTCTTC	CASSLGRERSNEQFF
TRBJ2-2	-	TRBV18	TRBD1	TGTGCCAGCTCACCAAAACAGGGGGCCACCGGGGAGCTGTTTTTT	CASSPKQGATGELFF
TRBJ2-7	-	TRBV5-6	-	TGTGCCAGCAGTGTGGGGAGACTCCTAAATTACGAGCAGTACTTC	CASSVGRLLNYEQYF
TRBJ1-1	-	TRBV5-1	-	TGCGCCAGCAGCCTGCAAAGCCAGGTAAACACTGAAGCTTTCTTT	CASSLQSQVNTEAFF
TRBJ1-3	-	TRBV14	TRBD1	TGTGCCAGCAGCCTTATAACAGGGGGAGCTGGAAACACCATATATTTT	CASSLITGGAGNTIYF
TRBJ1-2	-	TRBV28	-	TGTGCCAGCAGCCTACCGACAGGCCCACGCTATGGCTACACCTTC	CASSLPTGPRYGYTF
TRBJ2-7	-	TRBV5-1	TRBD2	TGCGCCAGCAGCTTGGAAAAGGCGGGAGGGAGCCACGAGCAGTACTTC	CASSLEKAGGSHEQYF
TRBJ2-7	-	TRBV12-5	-	TGTGCTAGTGGTTTGGACGGGTACTACGAGCAGTACTTC	CASGLDGYYEQYF
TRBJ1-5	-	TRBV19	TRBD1	TGTGCCAGTAGTATCGCTCAGGGGGTTAATCAGCCCCAGCATTTT	CASSIAQGVNQPQHF
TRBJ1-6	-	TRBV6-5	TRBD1	TGTGCCAGCAGTAACAGGGGGCTCTCACCCCTCCACTTT	CASSNRGLSPLHF
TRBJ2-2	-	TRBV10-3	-	TGTGCCATCACCGAGGAACACACCGGGGAGCTGTTTTTT	CAITEEHTGELFF
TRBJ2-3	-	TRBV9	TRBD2	TGTGCCAGCAGCGTTGGACTAGCTGGCACAGATACGCAGTATTTT	CASSVGLAGTDTQYF
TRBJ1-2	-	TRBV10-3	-	TGTGCCATCATGGGCGACGGTAACTATGGCTACACCTTC	CAIMGDGNYGYTF
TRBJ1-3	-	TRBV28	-	TGTGCCAGCAGTTTTACCGGGGGAGGAAACACCATATATTTT	CASSFTGGGNTIYF
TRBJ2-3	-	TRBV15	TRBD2	TGTGCCACCAGTGGCGGGAGGAGCACAGATACGCAGTATTTT	CATSGGRSTDTQYF
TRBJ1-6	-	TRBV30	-	TGTGCCTGGAGTCCTGACAGTACCTCACCCCTCCACTTT	CAWSPDSTSPLHF
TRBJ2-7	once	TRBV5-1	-	TGCGCCAGCAGCTTTCAGGGGAGCGAGCAGTACTTC	CASSFQGSEQYF
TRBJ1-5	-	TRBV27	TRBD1	TGTGCCAGCAGTTCAAGAATCGGACAGGACAATCAGCCCCAGCATTTT	CASSSRIGQDNQPQHF
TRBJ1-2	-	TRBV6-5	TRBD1	TGTGCCAGCAGCAGTGGACAGGGGGCTTTCTATGGCTACACCTTC	CASSSGQGAFYGYTF
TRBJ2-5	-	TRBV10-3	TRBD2	TGTGCCTCCTCGTCTCTAGCGGGAGGGCAAGAGACCCAGTACTTC	CASSSLAGGQETQYF
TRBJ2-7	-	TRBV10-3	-	TGTGCCATCAAGGACAACTCACGAGACGAGCAGTACTTC	CAIKDNSRDEQYF
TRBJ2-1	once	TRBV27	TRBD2	TGTGCCAGCAGTTTAATGGCTAGCGGGAGAGATGAGCAGTTCTTC	CASSLMASGRDEQFF
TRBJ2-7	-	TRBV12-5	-	TGTGCTAGTGGTTTCGGAAGCGGAACCTACGAGCAGTACTTC	CASGFGSGTYEQYF
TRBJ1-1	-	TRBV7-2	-	TGTGCCAGCAGCCCCCGACAAAACACTGAAGCTTTCTTT	CASSPRQNTEAFF
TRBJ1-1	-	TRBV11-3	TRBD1	TGTGCCAGCAGCTTCCCGGCCACAGGGGGCCTGAACACTGAAGCTTTCTTT	CASSFPATGGLNTEAFF
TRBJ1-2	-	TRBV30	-	TGTGCCTGGGGGGGACGGGAGGATATGCGATACACCTTC	CAWGGREDMRYTF
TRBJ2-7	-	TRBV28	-	TGTGCCAGCAGTTCCACCGGGGGCTCCTACGAGCAGTACTTC	CASSSTGGSYEQYF
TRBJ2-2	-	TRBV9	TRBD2	TGTGCCAGCAGCGTAAAGAAATTAGCGGGAGGGTACACCGGGGAGCTGTTTTTT	CASSVKKLAGGYTGELFF
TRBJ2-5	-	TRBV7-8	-	TGTGCCAGCAGCTTAGCGGGGGTTCGGGGGTCCCAAGAGACCCAGTACTTC	CASSLAGVRGSQETQYF
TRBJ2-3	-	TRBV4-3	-	TGCGCCAGCAGCCCCTATCTTGGGGCGGGAACTAGCACAGATACGCAGTATTTT	CASSPYLGAGTSTDTQYF
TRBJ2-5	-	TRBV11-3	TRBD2	TGTGCCAGCAGCTTACGGAGCGGGAGTCCGGTGTACCAAGAGACCCAGTACTTC	CASSLRSGSPVYQETQYF
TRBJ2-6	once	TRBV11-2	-	TGTGCCAGCAGCTTTCTCTCTGGGGCCAACGTCCTGACTTTC	CASSFLSGANVLTF